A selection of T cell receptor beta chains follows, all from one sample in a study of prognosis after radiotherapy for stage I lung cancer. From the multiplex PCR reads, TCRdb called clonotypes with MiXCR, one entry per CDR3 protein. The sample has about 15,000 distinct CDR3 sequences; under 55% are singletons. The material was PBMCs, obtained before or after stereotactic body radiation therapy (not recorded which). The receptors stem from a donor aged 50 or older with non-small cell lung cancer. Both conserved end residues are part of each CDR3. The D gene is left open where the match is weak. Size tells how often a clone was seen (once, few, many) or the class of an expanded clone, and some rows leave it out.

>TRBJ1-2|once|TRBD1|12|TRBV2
TGTGCCAGCAGCCGGGACAGGGATGGCTACACCTTC
CASSRDRDGYTF
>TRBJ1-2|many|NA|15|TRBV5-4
TGTGCCAGCAGCCCCACCCCATCGGCCTTGGGTGGCTACACCTTC
CASSPTPSALGGYTF
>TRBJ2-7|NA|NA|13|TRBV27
TGTGCCAGCAGTTTTGCGCAAGGGCTCGAGCAGTACTTC
CASSFAQGLEQYF
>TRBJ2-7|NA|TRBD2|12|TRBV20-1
TGCAGTGCCGCCGAGGGAGGGGACGAGCAGTACTTC
CSAAEGGDEQYF
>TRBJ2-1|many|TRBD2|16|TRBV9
TGTGCCAGCAGCGTAGAAACTAGCGGGGGTCTGGATGAGCAGTTCTTC
CASSVETSGGLDEQFF
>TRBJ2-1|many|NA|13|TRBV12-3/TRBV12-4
TGTGCCAGCATCTGGGGACGGAACAATGAGCAGTTCTTC
CASIWGRNNEQFF
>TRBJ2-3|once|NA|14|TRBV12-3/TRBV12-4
TGTGCCAGCAGTTCGGTGGCTGGGACGGATACGCAGTATTTT
CASSSVAGTDTQYF
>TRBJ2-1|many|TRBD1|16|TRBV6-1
TGTGCCAGCAGCCCCATCCCCGGACAGGGGCGGAATGAGCAGTTCTTC
CASSPIPGQGRNEQFF
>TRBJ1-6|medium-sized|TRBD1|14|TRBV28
TGTGCCAGCAGTACTGGACAGGGGAGTTCACCCCTCCACTTT
CASSTGQGSSPLHF
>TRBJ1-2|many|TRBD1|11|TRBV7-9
TGTGCCTGGGACAGGGGCTATGGCTACACCTTC
CAWDRGYGYTF
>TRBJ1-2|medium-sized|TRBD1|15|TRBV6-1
TGTGCCAGCAGTGAGTGGGGACAGAACCTCTATGGCTACACCTTC
CASSEWGQNLYGYTF
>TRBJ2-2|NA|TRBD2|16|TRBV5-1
TGCGCCAGCAGCTTGGGTGGACTAGCGGCCACCGGGGAGCTGTTTTTT
CASSLGGLAATGELFF
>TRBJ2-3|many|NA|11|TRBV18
TGTGCCAGCTATGCCGGGGATACGCAGTATTTT
CASYAGDTQYF
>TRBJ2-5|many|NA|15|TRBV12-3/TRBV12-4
TGTGCCAGCAGACTCGGACGAGGGGGCCAAGAGACCCAGTACTTC
CASRLGRGGQETQYF
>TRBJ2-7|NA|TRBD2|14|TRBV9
TGTGCCAGCGGCGTAGGGGAGGGTCGCTACGAGCAGTACTTC
CASGVGEGRYEQYF
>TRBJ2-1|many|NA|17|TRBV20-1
TGCAGTGCTAGACAGTTTCAGATTTACCGCGGGGACAATGAGCAGTTCTTC
CSARQFQIYRGDNEQFF
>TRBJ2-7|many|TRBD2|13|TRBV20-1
TGCAGTGCTACTAGCGGGAGGGCCTACGAGCAGTACTTC
CSATSGRAYEQYF
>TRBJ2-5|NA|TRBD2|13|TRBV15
TGTGCCACCATCAGAGGCGTGCGGGAGGCCCAGTACTTC
CATIRGVREAQYF
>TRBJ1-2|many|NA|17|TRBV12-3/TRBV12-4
TGTGCCAGCACCCGTAGGGCAGGGAGTTTAACTAACTATGGCTACACCTTC
CASTRRAGSLTNYGYTF
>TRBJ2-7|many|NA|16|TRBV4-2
TGTGCCAGCAGCCAAGCCCCGACGGGAGCACCCTACGAGCAGTACTTC
CASSQAPTGAPYEQYF